A single sample is the source of the 8 T cell receptor beta chains below, sequenced in a study of cytomegalovirus exposure and HLA in healthy donors (dated by TCRdb to between 2016 and 2019). The library was produced with the immunoSEQ multiplex PCR assay. A mixture of 60 forward primers for TCR Vbeta segments and 13 reverse primers for TCR Jbeta segments was used in the multiplex PCR. Imported from immuneACCESS, the table was reduced by TCRdb to in-frame sequences with V and J called. These copies leave out some clones; in studies compared against another copy, an unresolved V gene accounts for under half, and the cause of the remainder is not known. The sample table shows about 130,000 clones, and roughly 85% are seen once. The top ten clonotypes cover about 7% of the sample. The sequenced material came from PBMCs. Receptors originate from a woman aged 30 to 39 in good health and CMV-seropositive.

The rearrangement joins TRBV2 to TRBJ2-2; D might be TRBD1 (8 bases). Trimming cost V 5 bases and J 7 bases, with 20 bases left between them. This CDR3 contains 16 residues. CDR1 is SNHLY and CDR2 is FYNNEI in the germline V gene. The CDR3 sequence is CASSPALTGGGGELFF. The CDR3 DNA sequence: TGTGCCAGCAGTCCGGCTTTAACAGGGGGGGGCGGGGAGCTGTTTTTT.

V is TRBV5-6 and J is TRBJ1-2; possibly TRBD1 for D (5 bases). Trimming left V 6 bases short and J 5 bases short, with 14 bases between. The CDR3 has 13 residues. The germline V gene encodes CDR1 SGHDT and CDR2 YYEEEE. The CDR3 bases are TGTGCCAGCACCCCCGCAGGGTGGTATGGCTACACCTTC. Amino acid sequence: CASTPAGWYGYTF. Using reference TRBV5-6 and TRBJ1-2 for the parts outside the CDR3, the full variable domain is DAGVTQSPTHLIKTRGQQVTLRCSPKSGHDTVSWYQQALGQGPQFIFQYYEEEERQRGNFPDRFSGHQFPNYSSELNVNALLLGDSALYLCASTPAGWYGYTFGSGTRLTVV.

The chain links TRBV6-1 to TRBJ2-4, with 10 positions matching TRBD1. The CDR3 covers 14 residues. J lost 4 bases, V lost 7 bases, and 4 bases had no gene match. Germline V gives CDR1 MNHNS, CDR2 SASEGT. DNA of the CDR3: TGTGCCAGCATGAGGACAGGGGGTAAAAACATTCAGTACTTC. Translating it yields CASMRTGGKNIQYF.

This sequence joins TRBV19 and TRBJ1-4; no definite D call. The CDR3 consists of 15 residues. V shed 9 bases and J shed 0 bases, with 14 bases lying between them. Germline assignment: CDR1 LNHDA and CDR2 SQIVND (reference sequence). CDR3 sequence reads: CASQKEATTNEKLFF. Here the CDR3 DNA reads TGTGCCAGCCAAAAAGAGGCCACAACTAATGAAAAACTGTTTTTT.

The chain links TRBV5-6 to TRBJ2-5; the match to TRBD2 covers 8 bases. The V segment lost 4 bases and the J segment 4 bases; nucleotides outside the gene matches: 12. CDR1 is SGHDT, CDR2 YYEEEE, per germline. The CDR3 contains 16 residues. Here the CDR3 reads CASSPSRGGAPETQYF. The CDR3 DNA sequence: TGTGCCAGCAGCCCAAGTCGGGGGGGCGCGCCAGAGACCCAGTACTTC.

This chain joins TRBV9 and TRBJ2-5, with TRBD2 identical over 8 bases. This CDR3 contains 16 residues. Germline-derived CDR1 and CDR2 are SGDLS and YYNGEE. With 4 bases clipped from V and 4 bases from J, the junction kept 12 bases outside the gene matches. For the CDR3, the DNA is TGTGCCAGCAGCTCGGGATGGGCCAGCGGGGGAGAGACCCAGTACTTC. Translating gives CASSSGWASGGETQYF.

About this clone itself: At one boundary the junction diverges from the germline segment, which might be a read error. The chain recombines TRBV28 with TRBJ2-2; maybe TRBD2 (5 bases). Germline values: CDR1 MDHEN, CDR2 SYDVKM. The CDR3 spans 16 residues. The CDR3 DNA sequence: TGTGCCAGCAGTCTCGACCTTGGACTCAACACCGGGGTGCTGTTTTTT. It codes for CASSLDLGLNTGVLFF.

V is TRBV5-4 and J is TRBJ1-1; 12 positions match TRBD1. Losses at the gene ends were 4 bases for V and 4 bases for J; bases not matched to a gene: 14. Germline values: CDR1 SGHNT, CDR2 YYREEE (reference sequence). This CDR3 has 18 residues. CDR3 nucleotide sequence: TGTGCCAGCAGCCCCTCCGGGACAGGGGGCCTGAGGCTCACTGAAGCTTTCTTT. Translating gives CASSPSGTGGLRLTEAFF.